The 14 T cell receptor beta chains below all came from one sample that was sequenced in a study of cytomegalovirus exposure and HLA in healthy donors. 13 Jbeta primers and 60 Vbeta primers were used for the PCR. The data were produced by immunoSEQ multiplex PCR, yet TCRdb's version contains in-frame clones alone and is incomplete. Seen here are 120,000 to 150,000 clones, about 61% observed once, and the top ten hold about 1.8%. The specimen sequenced was PBMCs. Receptors originate from a male donor in good health and CMV-seronegative.

This clone has a handful of counts. The CDR3 sequence: CAISTQGGNEKLFF. DNA of the CDR3: TGTGCCATCAGCACACAGGGGGGGAATGAAAAACTGTTTTTT. J is TRBJ1-4 and V is TRBV10-3; 8 bases match TRBD1. The V and J ends lost 6 bases and 5 bases, in that order; junction bases with no gene match: 5. CDR1 is ENHRY and CDR2 is SYGVKD in the germline V gene. This CDR3 has 14 amino acids.

The chain employs TRBV20-1 and TRBJ2-7; D not resolved. Germline CDR1 and CDR2: DFQATT and SNEGSKA (reference sequence). The CDR3 is 11 residues long. The V gene lost 1 base and the J gene lost 6 bases, with 7 bases spanning the gap. The CDR3: CSARGAREQYF. The DNA of the CDR3 is TGCAGTGCTAGAGGGGCCCGCGAGCAGTACTTC.

J is TRBJ2-3 and V is TRBV2, with TRBD1 matching 7 bases. Germline CDR1 reads SNHLY; CDR2 reads FYNNEI. The CDR3 runs 15 residues. The trim removed 10 bases at V and 0 bases at J, leaving 10 bases unmatched. This CDR3 reads CAIRQGSSSTDTQYF. The CDR3 coding sequence is TGTGCCATACGACAGGGATCCTCTAGCACAGATACGCAGTATTTT.

The CDR3 sequence is CASSEQSNTEAFF. DNA for the CDR3: TGTGCCAGCTCAGAACAGTCAAACACTGAAGCTTTCTTT. V is TRBV18 and J is TRBJ1-1, with D unclear. The V gene lost 5 bases and the J gene lost 2 bases, with 9 bases spanning the gap. Germline loops: CDR1 KGHSH, CDR2 LQKENI. The CDR3 totals 13 residues.

The chain links TRBV19 to TRBJ2-7; D ambiguous. The CDR3 length is 14 residues. The V end was cut by 3 bases, the J end by 1 base, with 10 bases between. Germline V gene data show CDR1 as LNHDA and CDR2 as SQIVND (reference sequence). CDR3 DNA: TGTGCCAGTAGTATTGCGACACCGTCCTACGAGCAGTACTTC. Its translation is CASSIATPSYEQYF.

The chain has TRBV4-1 and TRBJ1-4; 9 bases fit TRBD1. CDR1 and CDR2 (germline): MGHRA, YSYEKL. CDR3 length: 16 residues. J gave up 8 bases and V 0 bases, and 7 bases lay outside the gene matches. The CDR3 protein is CASSQDKTGGGEKLFF. Written as DNA, the CDR3 is TGCGCCAGCAGCCAAGATAAGACAGGGGGTGGGGAAAAACTGTTTTTT.

This clone was seen a handful of times. The genes are TRBV6-6 and TRBJ2-1; 12 bases are shared with TRBD1. Trimming cost V 4 bases and J 5 bases; bases outside gene matches: 6. The CDR3 spans 16 residues. Germline values: CDR1 MNHNY, CDR2 SVGAGI (reference sequence). The CDR3 nucleotides read TGTGCCAGCAGTTTTGGGACAGGGGGCACGAACAATGAGCAGTTCTTC. It yields the protein CASSFGTGGTNNEQFF.

The chain employs TRBV19 and TRBJ2-1, with D maybe TRBD1 (6 bases). The CDR3 sequence is 17 residues long. Germline CDR1 and CDR2: LNHDA and SQIVND (reference sequence). Trimming removed 3 bases from V and 5 bases from J, with 20 bases in between. CDR3 amino acids: CASSIRGQPPFNNEQFF. The DNA for the CDR3 is TGTGCCAGTAGTATTCGAGGACAGCCACCCTTCAACAATGAGCAGTTCTTC.

This clone showed up just a few times. V is TRBV7-3 and J is TRBJ2-7, with D tentatively TRBD2 (6 bases). Trimming removed 0 bases from V and 4 bases from J, with 13 bases in between. The germline CDR1 and CDR2 sequences are SGHTA and FQGTGA. The CDR3 length is 15 residues. The CDR3 here is CASSLTAGLGYEQYF. As DNA, the CDR3 is TGTGCCAGCAGCTTAACCGCGGGGCTCGGATACGAGCAGTACTTC.

This chain uses TRBV9 with TRBJ1-1; D may be TRBD1 (6 bases). V was shortened by 7 bases and J by 2 bases, with 15 bases between the two germline ends. The germline CDR1 and CDR2 sequences are SGDLS and YYNGEE. The CDR3 has 14 amino acids. As DNA, the CDR3 is TGTGCCAGCGGAGTCGGACAGCGTAACACTGAAGCTTTCTTT. It translates to CASGVGQRNTEAFF.

The V call is TRBV7-6, the J call TRBJ2-2; D is uncertain. There are 16 residues in the CDR3. The V gene lost 3 bases and the J gene lost 0 bases, with 11 bases spanning the gap. In germline, CDR1 is SGHVS, CDR2 FNYEAQ. The DNA for the CDR3 is TGTGCCAGCAGCTTGGGCAGACCCACGAACACCGGGGAGCTGTTTTTT. Protein product: CASSLGRPTNTGELFF.

This clone was observed a handful of times. The rearrangement joins TRBV5-6 to TRBJ2-7; D not resolved. Trimming left V 0 bases short and J 5 bases short, with 12 bases between. The CDR3 contains 14 residues. The germline V gene has CDR1 SGHDT and CDR2 YYEEEE. CDR3 protein: CASSLVSGFHEQYF. The CDR3, as DNA: TGTGCCAGCAGCTTGGTATCCGGGTTCCACGAGCAGTACTTC.

This chain connects TRBV10-3 to TRBJ2-3; TRBD1 might be the D (5 bases). Germline CDR1 reads ENHRY; CDR2 reads SYGVKD. CDR3 length: 10 residues. In DNA, the CDR3 is TGTCCATGGGGTAGGGGTACGCAGTATTTT. Protein sequence: CPWGRGTQYF.

J is TRBJ1-1 and V is TRBV9; D possibly corresponds to TRBD1 (5 bases). V lost 2 bases and J lost 2, with 10 bases in between. The V gene's germline CDR1 is SGDLS and CDR2 YYNGEE. This CDR3 is built from 14 residues. CDR3 region: CASSVYQGNTEAFF. CDR3 nucleotides: TGTGCCAGCAGCGTCTATCAGGGAAACACTGAAGCTTTCTTT.